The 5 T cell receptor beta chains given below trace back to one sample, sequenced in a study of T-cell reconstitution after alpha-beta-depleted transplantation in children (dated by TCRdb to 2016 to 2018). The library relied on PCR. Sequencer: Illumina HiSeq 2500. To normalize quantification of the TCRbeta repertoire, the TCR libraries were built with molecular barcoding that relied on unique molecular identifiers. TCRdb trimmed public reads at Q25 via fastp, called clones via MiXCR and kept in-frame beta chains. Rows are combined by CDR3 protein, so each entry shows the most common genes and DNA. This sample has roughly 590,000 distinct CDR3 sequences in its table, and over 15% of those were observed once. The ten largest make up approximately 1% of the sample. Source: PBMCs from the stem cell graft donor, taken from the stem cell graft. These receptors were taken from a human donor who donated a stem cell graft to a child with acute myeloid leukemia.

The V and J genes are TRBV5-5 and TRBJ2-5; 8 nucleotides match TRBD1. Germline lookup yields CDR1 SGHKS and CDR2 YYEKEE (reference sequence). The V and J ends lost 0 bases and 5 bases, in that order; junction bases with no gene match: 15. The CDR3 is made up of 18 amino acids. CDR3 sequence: CASSLVGSPTGDGETQYF. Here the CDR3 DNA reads TGTGCCAGCAGCTTGGTGGGGTCTCCGACAGGGGATGGCGAGACCCAGTACTTC.

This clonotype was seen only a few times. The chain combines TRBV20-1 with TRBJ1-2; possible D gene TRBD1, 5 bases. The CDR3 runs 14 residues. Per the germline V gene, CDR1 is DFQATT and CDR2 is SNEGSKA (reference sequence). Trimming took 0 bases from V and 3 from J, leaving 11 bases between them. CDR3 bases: TGCAGTGCTAGAGAGGGAGACAGCCACTATGGCTACACCTTC. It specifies CSAREGDSHYGYTF.

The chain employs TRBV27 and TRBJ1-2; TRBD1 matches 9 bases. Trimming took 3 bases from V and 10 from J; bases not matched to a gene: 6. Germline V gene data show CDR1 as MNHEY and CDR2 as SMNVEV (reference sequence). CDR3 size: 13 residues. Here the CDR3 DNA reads TGTGCCAGCAGTTTGACAGGGGGAGAGGACTACACCTTC. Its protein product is CASSLTGGEDYTF.

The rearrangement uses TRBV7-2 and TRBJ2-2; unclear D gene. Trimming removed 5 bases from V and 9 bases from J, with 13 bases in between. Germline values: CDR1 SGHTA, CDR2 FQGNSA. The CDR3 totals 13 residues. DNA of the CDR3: TGTGCCAGCAGCCCCGTAGTCGGCCGGGAGCTGTTTTTT. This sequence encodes CASSPVVGRELFF.

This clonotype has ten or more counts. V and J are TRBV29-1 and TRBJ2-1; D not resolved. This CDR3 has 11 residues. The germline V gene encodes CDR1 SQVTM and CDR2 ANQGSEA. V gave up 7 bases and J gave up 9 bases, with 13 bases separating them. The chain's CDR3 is CSGGKASEQFF. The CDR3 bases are TGCAGCGGTGGAAAAGCTAGTGAGCAGTTCTTC.